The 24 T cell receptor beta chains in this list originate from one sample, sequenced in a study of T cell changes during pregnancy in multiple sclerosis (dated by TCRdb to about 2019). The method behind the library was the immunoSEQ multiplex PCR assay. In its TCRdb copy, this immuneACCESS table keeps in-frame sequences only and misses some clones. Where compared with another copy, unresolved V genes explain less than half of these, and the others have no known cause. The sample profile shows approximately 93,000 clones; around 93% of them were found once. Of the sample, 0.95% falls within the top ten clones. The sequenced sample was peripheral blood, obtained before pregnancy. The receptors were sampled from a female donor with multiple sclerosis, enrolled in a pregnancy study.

The CDR3 bases are TGTGCCAGCAGTGAAGGAGGAACGGCGGGAGGAGGCTACACCTTC. This encodes CASSEGGTAGGGYTF. The chain couples TRBV6-1 to TRBJ1-2; no definite D call. Germline V gene lookup returns CDR1 MNHNS and CDR2 SASEGT. CDR3 length: 15 amino acids. V dropped 1 base and J dropped 8 bases, with 17 bases sitting between them.

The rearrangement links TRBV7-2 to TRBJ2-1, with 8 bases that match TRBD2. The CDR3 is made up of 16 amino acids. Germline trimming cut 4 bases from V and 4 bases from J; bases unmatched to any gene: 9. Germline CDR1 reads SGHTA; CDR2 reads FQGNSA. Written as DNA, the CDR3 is TGTGCCAGCAGCTCACGCCAGAGCGGGGGATACAATGAGCAGTTCTTC. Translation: CASSSRQSGGYNEQFF. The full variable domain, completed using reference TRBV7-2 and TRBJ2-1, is GAGVSQSPSNKVTEKGKDVELRCDPISGHTALYWYRQSLGQGLEFLIYFQGNSAPDKSGLPSDRFSAERTGGSVSTLTIQRTQQEDSAVYLCASSSRQSGGYNEQFFGPGTRLTVL.

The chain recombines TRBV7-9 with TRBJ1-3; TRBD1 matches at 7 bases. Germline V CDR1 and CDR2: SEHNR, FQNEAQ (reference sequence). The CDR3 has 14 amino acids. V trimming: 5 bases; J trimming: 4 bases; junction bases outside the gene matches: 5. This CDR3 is CASSSTGEGNTIYF. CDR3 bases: TGTGCCAGCAGCAGCACAGGGGAAGGAAACACCATATATTTT.

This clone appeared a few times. CDR3 DNA: TGTGCCAGCAGCTCCTACAGCCTGAACACTGAAGCTTTCTTT. Protein sequence: CASSSYSLNTEAFF. V gene TRBV7-8 combines with J gene TRBJ1-1; D not certain. The germline gives CDR1 SGHVS, CDR2 FQNEAQ. The CDR3 loop spans 14 amino acids. Trimming removed 4 bases at V and 0 bases at J, with 9 bases between.

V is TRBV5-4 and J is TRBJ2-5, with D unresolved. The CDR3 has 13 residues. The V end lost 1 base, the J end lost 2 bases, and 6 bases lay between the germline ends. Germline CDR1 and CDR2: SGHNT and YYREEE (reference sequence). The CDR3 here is CASSLTLQETQYF. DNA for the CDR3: TGTGCCAGCAGCTTGACTTTACAAGAGACCCAGTACTTC.

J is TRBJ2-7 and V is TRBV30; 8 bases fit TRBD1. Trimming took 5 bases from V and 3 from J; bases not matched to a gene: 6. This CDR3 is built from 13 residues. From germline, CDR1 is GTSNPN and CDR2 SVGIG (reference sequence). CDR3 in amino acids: CAWGQGKGYEQYF. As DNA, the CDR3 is TGTGCCTGGGGACAGGGAAAAGGCTACGAGCAGTACTTC. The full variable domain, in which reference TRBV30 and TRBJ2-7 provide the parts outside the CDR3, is SQTIHQWPATLVQPVGSPLSLECTVEGTSNPNLYWYRQAAGRGLQLLFYSVGIGQISSEVPQNLSASRPQDRQFILSSKKLLLSDSGFYLCAWGQGKGYEQYFGPGTRLTVT.

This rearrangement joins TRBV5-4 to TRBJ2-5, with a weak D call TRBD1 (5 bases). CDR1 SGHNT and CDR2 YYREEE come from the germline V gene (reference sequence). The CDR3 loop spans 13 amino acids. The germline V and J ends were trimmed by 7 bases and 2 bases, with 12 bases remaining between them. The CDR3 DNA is TGTGCCAGCGGGCGCACAGGTCAAGAGACCCAGTACTTC. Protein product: CASGRTGQETQYF.

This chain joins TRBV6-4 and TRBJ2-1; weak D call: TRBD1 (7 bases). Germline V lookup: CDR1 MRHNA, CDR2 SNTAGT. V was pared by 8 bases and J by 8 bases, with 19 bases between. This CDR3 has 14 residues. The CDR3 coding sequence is TGTGCCAGCCCCCTGGGGCAGGGGGGAGATGAGCAGTTCTTC. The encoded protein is CASPLGQGGDEQFF.

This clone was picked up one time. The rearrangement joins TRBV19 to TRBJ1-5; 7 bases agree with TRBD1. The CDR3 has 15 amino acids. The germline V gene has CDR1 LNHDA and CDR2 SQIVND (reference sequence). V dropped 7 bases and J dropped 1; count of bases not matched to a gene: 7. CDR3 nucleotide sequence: TGTGCCAGTACTGTTCAGGGGGTAAGCAATCAGCCCCAGCATTTT. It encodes CASTVQGVSNQPQHF.

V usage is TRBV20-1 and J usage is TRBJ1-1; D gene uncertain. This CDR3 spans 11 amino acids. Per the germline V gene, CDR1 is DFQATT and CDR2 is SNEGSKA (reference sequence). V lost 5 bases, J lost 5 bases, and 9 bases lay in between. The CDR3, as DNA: TGCAGTGCTGGGAGGATGACTGAAGCTTTCTTT. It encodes CSAGRMTEAFF.

The CDR3 DNA reads TGTGCCAGCAGCGTGACTCCGAAGTCCTACAATGAGCAGTTCTTC. Residues: CASSVTPKSYNEQFF. The chain is built from TRBV9 and TRBJ2-1; no clear D gene. CDR1 and CDR2 from the germline V gene are SGDLS and YYNGEE. The CDR3 loop spans 15 amino acids. V gave up 2 bases and J gave up 1 base, with 10 bases separating them.

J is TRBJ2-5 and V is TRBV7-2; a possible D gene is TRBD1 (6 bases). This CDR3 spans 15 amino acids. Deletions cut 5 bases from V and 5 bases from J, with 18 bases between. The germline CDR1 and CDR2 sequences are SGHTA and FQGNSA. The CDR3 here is CASSTSRADRETQYF. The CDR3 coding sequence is TGTGCCAGCAGCACATCACGGGCCGACAGGGAGACCCAGTACTTC.

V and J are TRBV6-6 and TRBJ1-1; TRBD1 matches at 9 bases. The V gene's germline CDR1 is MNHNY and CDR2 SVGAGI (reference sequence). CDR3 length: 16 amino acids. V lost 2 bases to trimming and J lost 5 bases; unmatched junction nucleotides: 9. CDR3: CASSYGTGPLVTEAFF. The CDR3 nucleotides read TGTGCCAGCAGTTACGGGACAGGGCCCTTGGTGACTGAAGCTTTCTTT.

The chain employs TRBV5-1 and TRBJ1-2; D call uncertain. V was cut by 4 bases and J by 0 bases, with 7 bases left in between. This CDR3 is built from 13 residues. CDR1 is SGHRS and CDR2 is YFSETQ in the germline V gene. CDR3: CASSGSSNYGYTF. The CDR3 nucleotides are TGCGCCAGCAGCGGCTCTTCTAACTATGGCTACACCTTC.

The CDR3 nucleotides are TGCGCCAGCAGCTTGGAAGGGGACAGGGGTGGCTATGGCTACACCTTC. Translating it yields CASSLEGDRGGYGYTF. V usage is TRBV5-1 and J usage is TRBJ1-2; 10 nucleotides align to TRBD1. The CDR3 runs to 16 residues. Losses at the gene ends were 0 bases for V and 4 bases for J; bases not matched to a gene: 6. Germline values: CDR1 SGHRS, CDR2 YFSETQ.

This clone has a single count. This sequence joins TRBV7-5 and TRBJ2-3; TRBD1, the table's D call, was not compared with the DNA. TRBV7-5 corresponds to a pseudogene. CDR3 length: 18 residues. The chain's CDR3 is CVRSLEGTGLPCTDTQYF. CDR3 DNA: TGTGTCAGAAGCTTAGAGGGGACAGGACTCCCTTGCACAGATACGCAGTATTTT.

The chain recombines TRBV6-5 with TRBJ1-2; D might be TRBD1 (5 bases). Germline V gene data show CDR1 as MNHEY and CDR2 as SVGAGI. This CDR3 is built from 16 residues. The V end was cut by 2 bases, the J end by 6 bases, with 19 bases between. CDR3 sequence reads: CASSYTTALRGDGYTF. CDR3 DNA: TGTGCCAGCAGTTACACCACAGCCCTTAGGGGCGATGGCTACACCTTC.

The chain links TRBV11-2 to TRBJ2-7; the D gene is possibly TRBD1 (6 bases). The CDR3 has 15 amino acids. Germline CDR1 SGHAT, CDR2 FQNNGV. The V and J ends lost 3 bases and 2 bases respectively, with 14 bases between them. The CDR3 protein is CASSFSQGLTYEQYF. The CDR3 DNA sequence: TGTGCCAGCAGCTTCTCTCAGGGGTTAACCTACGAGCAGTACTTC.

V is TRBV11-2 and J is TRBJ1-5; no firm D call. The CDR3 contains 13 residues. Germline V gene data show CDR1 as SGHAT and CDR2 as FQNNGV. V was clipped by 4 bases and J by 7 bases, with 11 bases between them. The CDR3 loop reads CASSSTSGQPQHF. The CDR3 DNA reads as TGTGCCAGCAGCTCCACGTCGGGGCAGCCCCAGCATTTT.

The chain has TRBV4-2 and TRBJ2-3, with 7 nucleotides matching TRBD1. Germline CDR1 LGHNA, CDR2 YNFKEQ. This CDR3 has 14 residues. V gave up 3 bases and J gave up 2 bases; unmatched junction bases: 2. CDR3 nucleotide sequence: TGTGCCAGCAGCCAGGGACAGCCCACAGATACGCAGTATTTT. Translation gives CASSQGQPTDTQYF.

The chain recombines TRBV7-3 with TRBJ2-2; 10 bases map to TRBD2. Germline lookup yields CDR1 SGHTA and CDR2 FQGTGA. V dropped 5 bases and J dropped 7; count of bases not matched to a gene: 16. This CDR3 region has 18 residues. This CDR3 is CASSPGLAEQALIGELFF. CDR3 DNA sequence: TGTGCCAGCAGCCCCGGACTAGCGGAACAGGCTTTGATCGGGGAGCTGTTTTTT.

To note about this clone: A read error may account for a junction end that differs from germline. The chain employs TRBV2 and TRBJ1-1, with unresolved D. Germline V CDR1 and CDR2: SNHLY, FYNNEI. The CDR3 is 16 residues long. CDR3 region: CASIKVGEWMKTEAFF. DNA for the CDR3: TGTGCCAGCATAAAGGTAGGAGAATGGATGAAAACTGAAGCTTTCTTT.

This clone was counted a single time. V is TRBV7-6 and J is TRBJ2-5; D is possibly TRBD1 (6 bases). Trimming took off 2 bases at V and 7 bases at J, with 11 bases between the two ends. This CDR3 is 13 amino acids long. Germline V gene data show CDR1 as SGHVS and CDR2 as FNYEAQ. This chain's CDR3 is CASSLWVGATQYF. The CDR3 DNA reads TGTGCCAGCAGCTTATGGGTGGGGGCGACCCAGTACTTC.

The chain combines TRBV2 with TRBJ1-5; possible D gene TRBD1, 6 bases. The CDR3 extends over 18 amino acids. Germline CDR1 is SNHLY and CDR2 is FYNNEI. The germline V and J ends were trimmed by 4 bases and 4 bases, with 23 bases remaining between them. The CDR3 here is CASSVDRTISTSNQPQHF. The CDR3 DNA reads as TGTGCCAGCAGTGTGGACAGAACCATATCAACCTCGAATCAGCCCCAGCATTTT.